This T cell receptor beta chain was identified during a study of blood T cell repertoires in COVID-19 (dated by TCRdb to about 2020). In the study overall: Samples from collaborators originated in the United States, Italy and Spain and spanned both the acute and convalescent phases of COVID-19. The prospective study material was composed of cDNA or gDNA derived from T cells, B-cell-depleted T cells, or PBMCs. Subjects who had been exposed to COVID-19, were actively infected with it, or had recovered from it provided the deeply sampled blood TCRbeta repertoires that made up the dataset. The repertoires were released in a freely available public database intended as a resource for research on the immune response to SARS-CoV-2. Samples came from the ongoing ImmuneRACE study (first 160 participants) plus 1,254 subjects from 6 global collaborators. Sample metadata almost always included a de-identified subject ID, COVID-19 status, age in years and sex. HLA class I and class II types, where available, came from metadata supplied by the sample provider rather than from assay-based typing.

TCRbeta CDR3 regions were amplified from genomic DNA using the immunoSEQ Assay, a bias-controlled multiplex PCR. On the authors' methods: The number of nucleated cells in each sample was estimated by amplification of reference gene primers within the assay. To quantify the absolute abundance of each unique TCRbeta CDR3 rearrangement, sequence reads were collapsed and filtered. For each sample, productive Simpson clonality was calculated as the square root of Simpson's diversity index across productive rearrangements. TCRdb limited this immuneACCESS table to in-frame rearrangements with V and J called. A share of clones is missing; checked studies link under half to unresolved V genes, and the rest is unexplained. Clonal size and the V and J genes are those of that table, whereas D and trimming came from the DNA. This sample lists 300,000 to 350,000 clones; approximately 86% were detected once. Of the sample, around 4.5% falls within the top ten clones.

Broader findings and caveats from the paper: How much clinical and demographic metadata was included differed by source and by participant, and the metadata was provided uncurated.

Comments on this clone: The target of this receptor is not known. The record has no base qualities; no much larger clone is one base away.

Participants in the prospective study were aged about 18 to 89 years, lived in about two dozen United States geographic areas, and enrolled through a virtual design. Cohort assignment in the prospective study relied on participant-reported clinical history from a screening survey and a study questionnaire. In the prospective study, mobile phlebotomists collected whole blood, serum and a nasopharyngeal or oropharyngeal swab from each participant. Additional blood draws and questionnaires over an approximately 2-month period could optionally be provided by prospective study participants. Before DNA extraction, blood samples from the prospective study were shipped at room temperature or frozen. Based on the germline V gene, the CDR1 and CDR2 sequences are LGHNA and YNFKEQ. Reading from cysteine to phenylalanine, the CDR3 counts 18 amino acids. The read is trimmed to its CDR3 DNA, 54 bases read in frame from base 1. V ends up 0 bases short and J 4 bases short, with an unmatched junction base count of 7.

The receptor was isolated from a middle-aged woman with acute COVID-19. The sample taken for sequencing was PBMCs or T cells enriched from blood (not recorded which). The chain uses TRBV4-2 and TRBJ1-6, with TRBD1 matching 9 junction bases. The CDR3 loop reads CASSQEWSGTGYNSPLHF. The DNA is TGTGCCAGCAGCCAAGAGTGGTCCGGGACAGGGTATAATTCACCCCTCCACTTT.